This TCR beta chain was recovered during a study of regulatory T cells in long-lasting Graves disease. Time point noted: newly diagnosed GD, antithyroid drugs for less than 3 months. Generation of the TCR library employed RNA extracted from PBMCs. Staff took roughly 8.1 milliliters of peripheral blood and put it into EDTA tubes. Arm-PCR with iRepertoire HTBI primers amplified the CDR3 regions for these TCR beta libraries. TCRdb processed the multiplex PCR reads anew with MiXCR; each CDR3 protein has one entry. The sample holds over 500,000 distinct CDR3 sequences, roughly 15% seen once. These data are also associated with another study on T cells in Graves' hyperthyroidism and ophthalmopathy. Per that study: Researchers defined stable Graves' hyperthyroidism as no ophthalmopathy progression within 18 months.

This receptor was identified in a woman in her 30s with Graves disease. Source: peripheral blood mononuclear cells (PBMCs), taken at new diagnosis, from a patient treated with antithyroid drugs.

This CDR3 reads CATSPSLGDNQPQHF. In DNA, the CDR3 is TGTGCCACCAGCCCCTCTCTGGGGGACAATCAGCCCCAGCATTTT. The chain uses TRBV24-1 and TRBJ1-5, with D possibly matching TRBD1 (5 bases). This CDR3 comprises 15 residues. Looked up from germline, CDR1 is KGHDR and CDR2 is SFDVKD. Trimming took 7 bases from V and 3 from J, leaving 15 bases between them.